This TCR beta chain was sequenced during a study of cytomegalovirus exposure and HLA in healthy donors. The PCR contained 60 Vbeta and 13 Jbeta primers. This table comes from immunoSEQ multiplex PCR, and its TCRdb copy is limited to in-frame clones, with some not included. The sample lists roughly 120,000 clones, over 75% occurring once. To note about this clone: Its antigen remains unidentified.

From germline, CDR1 is SGHRS and CDR2 YFSETQ. Trimming stripped 0 bases from V and 7 bases from J, with 14 bases between. This CDR3 is 14 amino acids long. Whole-study results and caveats: For most TCR beta V segments, an earlier analysis put the productive rate at about 87% or about 30% of the time. Analyzed later, association rates of TCRs varied across HLA loci, with DRB1 most and HLA-C fewest.

The rearrangement joins TRBV5-1 to TRBJ2-7; D possibly corresponds to TRBD1 (5 bases). The sequence came from a man aged 35 to 55 in good health and CMV-seronegative. Sequencing was performed on PBMCs. The CDR3 bases are TGCGCCAGCAGCTTGGAGTCCCAGGGCGGTGAGCAGTACTTC. It codes for CASSLESQGGEQYF.